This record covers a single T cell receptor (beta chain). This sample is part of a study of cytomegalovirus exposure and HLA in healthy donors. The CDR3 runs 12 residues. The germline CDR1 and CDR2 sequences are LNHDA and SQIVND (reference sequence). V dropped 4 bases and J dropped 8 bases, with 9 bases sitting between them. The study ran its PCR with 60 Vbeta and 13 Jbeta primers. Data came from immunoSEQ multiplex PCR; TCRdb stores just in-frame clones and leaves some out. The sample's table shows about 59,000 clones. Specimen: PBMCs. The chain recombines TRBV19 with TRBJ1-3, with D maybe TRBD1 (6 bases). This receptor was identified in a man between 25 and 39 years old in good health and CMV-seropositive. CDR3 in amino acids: CASSTEGDTIYF. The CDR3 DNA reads TGTGCCAGTAGTACTGAGGGGGACACCATATATTTT.